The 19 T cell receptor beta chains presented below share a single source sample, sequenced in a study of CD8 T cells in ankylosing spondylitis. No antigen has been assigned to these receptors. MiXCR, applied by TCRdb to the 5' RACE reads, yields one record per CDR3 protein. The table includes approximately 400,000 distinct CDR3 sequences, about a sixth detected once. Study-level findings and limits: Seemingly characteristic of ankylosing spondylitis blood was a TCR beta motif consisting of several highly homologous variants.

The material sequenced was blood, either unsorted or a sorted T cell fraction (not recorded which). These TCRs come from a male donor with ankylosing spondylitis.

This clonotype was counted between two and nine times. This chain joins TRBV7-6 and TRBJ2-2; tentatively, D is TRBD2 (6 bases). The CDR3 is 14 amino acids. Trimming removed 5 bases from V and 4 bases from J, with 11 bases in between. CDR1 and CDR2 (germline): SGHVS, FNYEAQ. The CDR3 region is CASSPGGSTGELFF. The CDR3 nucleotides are TGTGCCAGCAGCCCCGGGGGTAGCACCGGGGAGCTGTTTTTT.

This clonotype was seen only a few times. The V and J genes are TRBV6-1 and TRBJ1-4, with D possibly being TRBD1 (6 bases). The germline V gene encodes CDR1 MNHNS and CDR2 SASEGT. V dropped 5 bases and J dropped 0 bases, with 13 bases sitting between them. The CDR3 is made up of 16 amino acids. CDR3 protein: CASSRTASPTNEKLFF. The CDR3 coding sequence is TGTGCCAGCAGTAGGACAGCCTCACCAACTAATGAAAAACTGTTTTTT.

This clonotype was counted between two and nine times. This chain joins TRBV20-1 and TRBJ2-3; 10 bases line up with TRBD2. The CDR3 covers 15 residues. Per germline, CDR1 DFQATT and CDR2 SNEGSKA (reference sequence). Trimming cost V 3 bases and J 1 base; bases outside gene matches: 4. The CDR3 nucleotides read TGCAGTGCTAGCGACGGGACTAGCGGCACAGATACGCAGTATTTT. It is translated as CSASDGTSGTDTQYF.

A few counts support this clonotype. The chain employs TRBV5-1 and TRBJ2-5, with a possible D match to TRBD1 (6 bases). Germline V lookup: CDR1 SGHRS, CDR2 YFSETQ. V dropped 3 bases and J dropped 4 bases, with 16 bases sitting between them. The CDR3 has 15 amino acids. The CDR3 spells CASSSGDMWRETQYF. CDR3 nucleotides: TGCGCCAGCAGCTCTGGGGACATGTGGCGAGAGACCCAGTACTTC.

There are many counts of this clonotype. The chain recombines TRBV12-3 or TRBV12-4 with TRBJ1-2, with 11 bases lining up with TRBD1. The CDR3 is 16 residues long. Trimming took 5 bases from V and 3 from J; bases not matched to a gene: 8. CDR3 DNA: TGTGCCAGCAGTGCCGGACAGGGGGCGATGGACTATGGCTACACCTTC. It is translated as CASSAGQGAMDYGYTF.

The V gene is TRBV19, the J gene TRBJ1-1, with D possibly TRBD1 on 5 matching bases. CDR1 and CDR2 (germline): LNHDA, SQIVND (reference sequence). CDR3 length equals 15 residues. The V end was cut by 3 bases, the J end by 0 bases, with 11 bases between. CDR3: CASSIPPGLNTEAFF. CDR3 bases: TGTGCCAGTAGTATTCCCCCGGGACTGAACACTGAAGCTTTCTTT.

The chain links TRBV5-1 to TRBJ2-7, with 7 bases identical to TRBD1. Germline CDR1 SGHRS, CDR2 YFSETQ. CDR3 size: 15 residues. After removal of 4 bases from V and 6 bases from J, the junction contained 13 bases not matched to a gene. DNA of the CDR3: TGCGCCAGCAGCCCCACAGGGGACACGGCCTCCGAGCAGTACTTC. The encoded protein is CASSPTGDTASEQYF.

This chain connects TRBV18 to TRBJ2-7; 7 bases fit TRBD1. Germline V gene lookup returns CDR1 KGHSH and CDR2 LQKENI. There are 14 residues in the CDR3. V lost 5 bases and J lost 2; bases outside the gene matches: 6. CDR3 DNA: TGTGCCAGCTCAGAAAACAGGGGACCCTACGAGCAGTACTTC. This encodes CASSENRGPYEQYF.

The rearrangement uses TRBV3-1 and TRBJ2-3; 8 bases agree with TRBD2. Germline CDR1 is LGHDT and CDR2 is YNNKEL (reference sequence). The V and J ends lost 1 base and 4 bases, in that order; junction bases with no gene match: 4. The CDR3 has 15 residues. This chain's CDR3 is CASSQVRGGADTQYF. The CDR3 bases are TGTGCCAGCAGCCAAGTACGGGGGGGGGCAGATACGCAGTATTTT.

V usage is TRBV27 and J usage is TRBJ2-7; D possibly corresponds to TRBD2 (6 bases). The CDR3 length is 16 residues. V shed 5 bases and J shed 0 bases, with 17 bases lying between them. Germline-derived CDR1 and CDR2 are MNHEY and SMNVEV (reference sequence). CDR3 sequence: CASSTYSGASSYEQYF. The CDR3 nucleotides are TGTGCCAGCAGTACATATTCGGGAGCAAGCTCCTACGAGCAGTACTTC.

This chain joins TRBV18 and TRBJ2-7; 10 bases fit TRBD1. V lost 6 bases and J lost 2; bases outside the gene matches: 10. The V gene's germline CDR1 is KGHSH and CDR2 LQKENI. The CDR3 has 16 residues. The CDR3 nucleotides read TGTGCCAGCTCTCTTATAGCCGGGACAGGGGCCTACGAGCAGTACTTC. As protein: CASSLIAGTGAYEQYF.

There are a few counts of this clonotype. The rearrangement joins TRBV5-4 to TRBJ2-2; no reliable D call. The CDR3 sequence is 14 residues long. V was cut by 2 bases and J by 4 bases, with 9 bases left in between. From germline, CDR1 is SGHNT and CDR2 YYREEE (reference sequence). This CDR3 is CASSFASSTGELFF. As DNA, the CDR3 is TGTGCCAGCAGCTTCGCCAGCAGCACCGGGGAGCTGTTTTTT.

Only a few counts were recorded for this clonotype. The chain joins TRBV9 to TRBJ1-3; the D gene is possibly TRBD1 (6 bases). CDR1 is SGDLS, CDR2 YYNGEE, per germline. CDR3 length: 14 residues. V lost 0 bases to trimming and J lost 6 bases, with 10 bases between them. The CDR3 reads CASSVDQGINTIYF. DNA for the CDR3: TGTGCCAGCAGCGTAGACCAGGGGATAAACACCATATATTTT.

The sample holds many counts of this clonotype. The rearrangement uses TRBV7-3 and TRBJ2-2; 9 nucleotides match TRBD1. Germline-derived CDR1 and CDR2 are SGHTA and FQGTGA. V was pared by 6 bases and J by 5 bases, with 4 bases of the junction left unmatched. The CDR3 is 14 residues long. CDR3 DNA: TGTGCCAGCAGGATAGACAGGGGGACCGGGGAGCTGTTTTTT. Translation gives CASRIDRGTGELFF.

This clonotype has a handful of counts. The DNA of the CDR3 is TGCAGCACAAGCGGTACAGGGGGCCGGGAGACCCAGTACTTC. It encodes CSTSGTGGRETQYF. The chain recombines TRBV20-1 with TRBJ2-5; 9 nucleotides align to TRBD1. The CDR3 is 14 amino acids. Germline CDR1 and CDR2: DFQATT and SNEGSKA (reference sequence).

The CDR3 DNA reads TGTGCCAGCAAACGGACAGGGACCTACGAGCAGTACTTC. Protein: CASKRTGTYEQYF. The chain joins TRBV6-2 or TRBV6-3 to TRBJ2-7; 8 nucleotides align to TRBD1. J lost 2 bases, V lost 7 bases, and 4 bases had no gene match. This CDR3 has 13 residues. Per germline, CDR1 MNHEY and CDR2 SVGEGT.

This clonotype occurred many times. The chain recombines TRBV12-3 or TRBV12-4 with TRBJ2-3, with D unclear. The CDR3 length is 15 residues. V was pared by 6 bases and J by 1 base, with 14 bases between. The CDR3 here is CASSPSGPRTDTQYF. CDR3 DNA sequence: TGTGCCAGCAGCCCTTCTGGACCGCGCACAGATACGCAGTATTTT.

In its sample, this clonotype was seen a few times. The DNA for the CDR3 is TGTGCCAGCAGGAAGAGGACAGGCTCCGGAAACACCATATATTTT. Translating it yields CASRKRTGSGNTIYF. This rearrangement joins TRBV12-3 or TRBV12-4 to TRBJ1-3, with TRBD1 identical over 7 bases. This CDR3 comprises 15 residues. The ends lost 6 bases at V and 4 bases at J; junction bases unmatched: 9.

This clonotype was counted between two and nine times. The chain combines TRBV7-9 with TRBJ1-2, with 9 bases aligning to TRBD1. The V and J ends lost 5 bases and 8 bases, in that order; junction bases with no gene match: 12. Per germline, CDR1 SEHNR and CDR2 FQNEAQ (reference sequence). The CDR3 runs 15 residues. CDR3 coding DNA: TGTGCCAGCAGCGGCCGGGACAGGGTACCTGGAGGCTACACCTTC. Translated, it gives CASSGRDRVPGGYTF.